These 21 T cell receptor beta chains originate from one sample sequenced in a study of T-cell memory formation after mild COVID-19. One entry per CDR3 protein, called by TCRdb with MiXCR from the 5' RACE reads. The sample shows about 140,000 distinct CDR3 sequences, roughly a quarter of them seen only once. Sequencing was carried out using PBMCs or a T cell subset sorted from them (not recorded which). Every receptor here comes from an adult woman who had mild COVID-19 (a few samples of this study predate the infection). Cell type and time point are not known.

J is TRBJ2-7 and V is TRBV7-9; D is possibly TRBD1 (5 bases). V dropped 2 bases and J dropped 2 bases, with 13 bases sitting between them. CDR1 and CDR2 from the germline V gene are SEHNR and FQNEAQ (reference sequence). The CDR3 is 15 residues long. CDR3 DNA sequence: TGTGCCAGCAGCTTAATATTAGACAGTACCTACGAGCAGTACTTC. Amino acid sequence: CASSLILDSTYEQYF.

Worth noting for this clonotype: One end of the junction varies from germline; a read error may be responsible. This chain joins TRBV27 and TRBJ2-7; 7 bases match TRBD1. CDR1 MNHEY and CDR2 SMNVEV come from the germline V gene (reference sequence). The CDR3 runs 15 residues. The CDR3 DNA reads as TGTGCCAGCCGTTTCGGGACAGAGGTGGGCCTCGAGCAGTACTTC. This gives the protein CASRFGTEVGLEQYF.

This clonotype has a handful of counts. V is TRBV29-1 and J is TRBJ2-1, with TRBD2 matching 10 bases. The CDR3 sequence is 15 residues long. Germline V gives CDR1 SQVTM, CDR2 ANQGSEA. J lost 5 bases, V lost 7 bases, and 11 bases had no gene match. In nucleotides, the CDR3 is TGCAGCGCGAGTAGCGGGGGGCCGGCCAACAATGAGCAGTTCTTC. This translates into CSASSGGPANNEQFF.

This chain uses TRBV6-2 or TRBV6-3 with TRBJ2-1, with TRBD2 matching over 12 bases. V shed 4 bases, J shed 6 bases, and the junction held 19 bases outside the gene matches. Germline-derived CDR1 and CDR2 are MNHEY and SVGEGT. The CDR3 contains 20 residues. In DNA, the CDR3 is TGTGCCAGCAGTTTTCGACTAGCGGGAGATTCCCCCCTCTCGCGCAATGAGCAGTTCTTC. This gives the protein CASSFRLAGDSPLSRNEQFF.

The chain links TRBV12-3 or TRBV12-4 to TRBJ2-7; no firm D call. V was trimmed by 2 bases and J by 2 bases, leaving 10 bases between them. The CDR3 extends over 14 amino acids. The chain's CDR3 is CASSLSGITYEQYF. CDR3 sequence (DNA): TGTGCCAGCAGTTTATCTGGTATAACCTACGAGCAGTACTTC.

The rearrangement joins TRBV7-2 to TRBJ2-7; the match to TRBD2 covers 9 bases. The CDR3 sequence is 13 residues long. Germline V gene lookup returns CDR1 SGHTA and CDR2 FQGNSA. V shed 5 bases and J 7 bases; nucleotides not matched to a gene: 6. The CDR3 bases are TGTGCCAGCAGCCCGGGACTAGCCCAGGAGCAGTACTTC. Protein sequence: CASSPGLAQEQYF.

This clonotype appeared once. The chain carries TRBV12-3 or TRBV12-4 and TRBJ2-7; 8 bases are shared with TRBD2. Germline trimming cut 5 bases from V and 4 bases from J; bases unmatched to any gene: 7. The CDR3 is 14 amino acids. The CDR3 reads CASSLTSAGYEQYF. Here the CDR3 DNA reads TGTGCCAGCAGTCTGACTAGCGCGGGGTACGAGCAGTACTTC.

This clonotype has only a few counts. The chain carries TRBV6-6 and TRBJ2-3; 8 bases line up with TRBD1. V shed 6 bases and J 4 bases; nucleotides not matched to a gene: 12. This CDR3 has 16 amino acids. Germline assignment: CDR1 MNHNY and CDR2 SVGAGI (reference sequence). DNA for the CDR3: TGTGCCAGCAGCAACCACAGGGGGGCGACGGCAGATACGCAGTATTTT. This encodes CASSNHRGATADTQYF.

The chain combines TRBV11-2 with TRBJ2-7; possible D gene TRBD2, 6 bases. Per the germline V gene, CDR1 is SGHAT and CDR2 is FQNNGV. The V end was cut by 5 bases, the J end by 3 bases, with 14 bases between. The CDR3 contains 14 residues. DNA for the CDR3: TGTGCCAGCAGCACCCACCAGGGAGGCTACGAGCAGTACTTC. Translating it yields CASSTHQGGYEQYF.

In its sample, this clonotype was seen a few times. This chain uses TRBV7-9 with TRBJ1-1; D might be TRBD1 (6 bases). Germline V gives CDR1 SEHNR, CDR2 FQNEAQ (reference sequence). The CDR3 sequence is 15 residues long. Between the trimmed V and J ends, which lost 5 bases and 0 bases, there was a span of 13 bases. The CDR3 protein is CASSRTTGLNTEAFF. For the CDR3, the DNA is TGTGCCAGCAGCAGGACGACAGGATTGAACACTGAAGCTTTCTTT.

This sequence joins TRBV7-6 and TRBJ2-2; 14 bases align to TRBD2. The CDR3 length is 18 residues. Germline V gives CDR1 SGHVS, CDR2 FNYEAQ. The V segment lost 0 bases and the J segment 5 bases; nucleotides outside the gene matches: 5. The DNA of the CDR3 is TGTGCCAGCAGCTTAGCGGGACTAGCGGGAGTGGGGACCGGGGAGCTGTTTTTT. Translated: CASSLAGLAGVGTGELFF.

This clonotype occurred a few times. This chain uses TRBV12-3 or TRBV12-4 with TRBJ1-5, with D possibly being TRBD1 (5 bases). The CDR3 has 13 residues. With 6 bases removed from V and 3 bases from J, the gap between germline ends came to 9 bases. CDR3 sequence reads: CASSDSINQPQHF. The CDR3 nucleotides are TGTGCCAGCAGCGACAGTATCAATCAGCCCCAGCATTTT.

V usage is TRBV2 and J usage is TRBJ2-3; unclear D gene. This CDR3 is 14 amino acids long. The germline V gene encodes CDR1 SNHLY and CDR2 FYNNEI. The V end was cut by 4 bases, the J end by 6 bases, with 14 bases between. The CDR3: CASSAGLLADTQYF. The CDR3 nucleotides are TGTGCCAGCAGTGCAGGTCTCCTGGCGGATACGCAGTATTTT.

Turning to this clonotype: Its ends do not fully match the called genes, so a read error is possible. The V call is TRBV5-6, the J call TRBJ2-7; TRBD1 is a possible D gene (5 bases). This CDR3 is built from 11 residues. The V gene's germline CDR1 is SGHDT and CDR2 YYEEEE. The CDR3 protein is CASSLAGYRSF. The CDR3, as DNA: TGTGCCAGCAGCTTGGCAGGGTACCGGAGCTTC.

There are a few counts of this clonotype. The chain employs TRBV4-3 and TRBJ1-2; possibly TRBD1 for D (5 bases). This CDR3 has 16 residues. CDR1 is LGHNA and CDR2 is YSLEER in the germline V gene. V dropped 1 base and J dropped 2 bases, with 14 bases sitting between them. The CDR3 bases are TGCGCCAGCAGCCAAGGGCGGGGGGGATTGAACTATGGCTACACCTTC. Amino acids: CASSQGRGGLNYGYTF.

This clonotype has a count of ten or more. This sequence joins TRBV6-4 and TRBJ2-1; TRBD1 might be the D (6 bases). CDR1 and CDR2 from the germline V gene are MRHNA and SNTAGT. This CDR3 is built from 13 residues. Trimming removed 4 bases at V and 3 bases at J, with 7 bases between. CDR3 region: CASSGDNYNEQFF. The DNA for the CDR3 is TGTGCCAGCAGTGGGGACAACTACAATGAGCAGTTCTTC.

This clonotype was observed a handful of times. V and J are TRBV7-9 and TRBJ2-4; D ambiguous. Trimming stripped 2 bases from V and 5 bases from J, with 10 bases between. The CDR3 consists of 14 residues. Germline assignment: CDR1 SEHNR and CDR2 FQNEAQ (reference sequence). DNA of the CDR3: TGTGCCAGCAGCTTAAGAGGCGGCGAAAACATTCAGTACTTC. Its protein product is CASSLRGGENIQYF.

This clonotype was picked up a small number of times. This chain connects TRBV30 to TRBJ2-1, with 10 bases aligning to TRBD2. The CDR3 sequence is 18 residues long. Trimming removed 1 base from V and 10 bases from J; junction bases left unmatched: 19. Germline V gene lookup returns CDR1 GTSNPN and CDR2 SVGIG (reference sequence). The CDR3, as DNA: TGTGCCTGGAGTGGCCCAAACCCACTAGCGGGAAGGTTTGAGGAGCAGTTCTTC. It is translated as CAWSGPNPLAGRFEEQFF.

This chain links TRBV5-1 with TRBJ2-7; D is ambiguous. The germline V and J ends were trimmed by 2 bases and 4 bases, with 16 bases remaining between them. CDR3 length: 15 amino acids. In germline, CDR1 is SGHRS, CDR2 YFSETQ. The CDR3 sequence: CASSFFQPSLYEQYF. For the CDR3, the DNA is TGCGCCAGCAGCTTTTTTCAACCGAGCCTTTACGAGCAGTACTTC.

The V and J genes are TRBV20-1 and TRBJ2-1, with D unresolved. The CDR3 length is 14 residues. Germline V gene lookup returns CDR1 DFQATT and CDR2 SNEGSKA (reference sequence). V lost 5 bases, J lost 4 bases, and 15 bases lay in between. The CDR3 bases are TGCAGTGCTCCAAGACCCATAGATTACAATGAGCAGTTCTTC. It encodes CSAPRPIDYNEQFF.

The V and J genes are TRBV6-2 or TRBV6-3 and TRBJ2-3, with 7 bases lining up with TRBD2. Looked up from germline, CDR1 is MNHEY and CDR2 is SVGEGT. The junction had 8 bases not matched to a gene; V was cut back by 2 bases and J by 0 bases. This CDR3 has 17 residues. CDR3: CASSYGRGRRSTDTQYF. CDR3 coding DNA: TGTGCCAGCAGTTACGGACGCGGGAGAAGGAGCACAGATACGCAGTATTTT.